This is a list of T cell receptor beta chains from one sample in a study of blood T cell repertoires in COVID-19. TCRdb's table, derived via immunoSEQ multiplex PCR, lists solely in-frame clones and lacks some. The repertoire has 85,000 to 100,000 clones, approximately 80% of them found once; the top ten carry under 5.5%. Material for sequencing was peripheral blood. These receptors were obtained from an elderly man with COVID-19, enrolled during active disease. CDR3s include the opening cysteine and the closing phenylalanine or tryptophan. The order of the fields is clone size, D gene, V gene, J gene, CDR3 protein, CDR3 DNA. A D gene is named only where the DNA matches it firmly. The size entry is marked missing in some rows and otherwise reads once, few, many or a size class.

.,TRBD1,TRBV10-1,TRBJ2-7,CASRWDRESRHYGEQYF,TGCGCCAGCAGGTGGGACAGGGAAAGTAGACACTACGGAGAGCAGTACTTC
.,.,TRBV7-8,TRBJ2-7,CASSLRGQVHYEQYF,TGTGCCAGCAGCTTACGAGGGCAGGTCCACTACGAGCAGTACTTC
.,.,TRBV21-1,TRBJ1-2,CASSKDLRDREEGYTF,TGTGCCAGCAGCAAAGACCTCCGGGACAGGGAGGAGGGCTACACCTTC
few,.,TRBV5-1,TRBJ1-3,CASSPGSTSGNTIYF,TGCGCCAGCAGCCCAGGGTCAACCTCTGGAAACACCATATATTTT
.,.,TRBV5-8,TRBJ2-5,CASSFPGVKSQYF,TGTGCCAGCAGCTTCCCGGGAGTCAAATCCCAGTACTTC
few,.,TRBV5-4,TRBJ1-6,CASSPGIDSPLHF,TGTGCCAGCAGCCCAGGGATTGATTCACCCCTCCACTTT
.,TRBD1,TRBV30,TRBJ2-3,CAWSGGQGGRDTQYF,TGTGCCTGGAGCGGTGGACAGGGGGGGAGGGATACGCAGTATTTT
.,TRBD2,TRBV11-2,TRBJ2-5,CASSSGLAGGNLRETQYF,TGTGCCAGCAGCTCCGGACTAGCGGGGGGCAATCTCAGAGAGACCCAGTACTTC
few,TRBD1,TRBV27,TRBJ1-5,CASSRSQGVGNQPQHF,TGTGCCAGCAGCCGATCTCAGGGGGTTGGAAATCAGCCCCAGCATTTT
few,TRBD1,TRBV16,TRBJ2-7,CASRRDTGVVEQYF,TGTGCCAGCAGACGAGATACAGGGGTTGTCGAGCAGTACTTC
.,TRBD1,TRBV7-2,TRBJ1-1,CASSFRQGAAEAFF,TGTGCCAGCAGCTTTAGACAGGGGGCGGCTGAAGCTTTCTTT
few,.,TRBV7-6,TRBJ2-2,CASSSKFGNTGELFF,TGTGCCAGCAGCTCGAAGTTCGGGAACACCGGGGAGCTGTTTTTT
few,TRBD1,TRBV5-1,TRBJ2-2,CASSYSGTGPPTGELFF,TGCGCCAGCAGCTACTCCGGGACAGGGCCACCGACCGGGGAGCTGTTTTTT
.,TRBD2,TRBV9,TRBJ2-1,CASSAGLAGAGRNEQFF,TGTGCCAGCAGCGCGGGACTAGCGGGAGCGGGAAGGAATGAGCAGTTCTTC
.,.,TRBV4-1,TRBJ1-1,CASSQVFGERNTEAFF,TGCGCCAGCAGCCAAGTCTTCGGGGAAAGGAACACTGAAGCTTTCTTT
.,.,TRBV6-2/TRBV6-3,TRBJ1-5,CASSYLPPSTGNSNQPQHF,TGTGCCAGCAGTTATCTACCCCCCTCGACAGGCAATAGCAATCAGCCCCAGCATTTT
.,.,TRBV10-3,TRBJ2-1,CAISESSGTYNEQFF,TGTGCCATCAGTGAGTCTTCGGGGACCTACAATGAGCAGTTCTTC
.,.,TRBV29-1,TRBJ1-2,CSVGTWGEDGYTF,TGCAGCGTGGGGACATGGGGAGAAGATGGCTACACCTTC
.,TRBD1,TRBV10-3,TRBJ2-7,CAISEYQTGGGYEQYF,TGTGCCATCAGTGAGTACCAGACAGGGGGTGGCTACGAGCAGTACTTC
.,.,TRBV11-2,TRBJ2-5,CASSIYREQTQYF,TGTGCCAGCAGCATCTACAGGGAACAGACCCAGTACTTC
.,.,TRBV18,TRBJ1-1,CASSPLTGSTEAFF,TGTGCCAGCTCACCACTTACAGGGAGCACTGAAGCTTTCTTT
.,TRBD1,TRBV10-1,TRBJ2-3,CASSPGGSTDTQYF,TGCGCCAGCAGTCCAGGGGGAAGCACAGATACGCAGTATTTT
once,TRBD2,TRBV27,TRBJ2-5,CASSPSGRAMETQYF,TGTGCCAGCAGTCCTAGCGGGAGGGCCATGGAGACCCAGTACTTC
once,.,TRBV5-3,TRBJ1-4,CARSLRLVNNEKLFF,TGTGCCAGAAGCCTGCGACTGGTGAATAATGAAAAACTGTTTTTT
once,.,TRBV9,TRBJ2-2,CASSTRTSTGELFF,TGTGCCAGCAGCACCCGGACTTCAACCGGGGAGCTGTTTTTT
.,.,TRBV20-1,TRBJ1-1,CSASSGPREAFF,TGCAGTGCTAGTAGCGGACCACGAGAAGCTTTCTTT